This is a list of T cell receptor beta chains from one sample in a study of OX40 agonist ivuxolimab in advanced cancers. Sequencing was performed with immunoSEQ multiplex PCR; in TCRdb, only in-frame clones are kept and a portion is missing. The table records approximately 60,000 clones, 80% to 95% of them present only once. Material: CD4+ or CD8+ T cells sorted from blood, obtained in a trial of the OX40 agonist ivuxolimab. All receptors come from an adult with an advanced solid tumor such as melanoma, head and neck, liver or kidney cancer. CDR3s include the opening cysteine and the closing phenylalanine or tryptophan. Each record gives: V gene, J gene, D gene, CDR3 protein, CDR3 DNA. D genes are given only for firm matches.

v_call: TRBV7-9
j_call: TRBJ2-1
d_call: TRBD2
cdr3_aa: CASSLPRGGGAYNEQFF
cdr3_nt: TGTGCCAGCAGCTTACCCCGCGGGGGGGGAGCCTACAATGAGCAGTTCTTC

v_call: TRBV5-1
j_call: TRBJ2-2
d_call: TRBD2
cdr3_aa: CASSWGLAAGELFF
cdr3_nt: TGCGCCAGCAGCTGGGGACTAGCGGCCGGGGAGCTGTTTTTT

v_call: TRBV6-5
j_call: TRBJ1-1
d_call: NA
cdr3_aa: CASRGPLRGAFF
cdr3_nt: TGTGCCAGCAGGGGGCCCCTCCGAGGGGCTTTCTTT

v_call: TRBV29-1
j_call: TRBJ1-1
d_call: NA
cdr3_aa: CSAKWGITEAFF
cdr3_nt: TGCAGCGCTAAGTGGGGTATCACTGAAGCTTTCTTT

v_call: TRBV7-8
j_call: TRBJ2-7
d_call: TRBD1
cdr3_aa: CASSYSGTGGASYEQYF
cdr3_nt: TGTGCCAGCAGCTACTCCGGGACAGGGGGCGCCTCCTACGAGCAGTACTTC

v_call: TRBV21-1
j_call: TRBJ2-3
d_call: NA
cdr3_aa: CASSKITDTQYF
cdr3_nt: TGTGCCAGCAGCAAAATAACAGATACGCAGTATTTT

v_call: TRBV27
j_call: TRBJ2-2
d_call: NA
cdr3_aa: CASSQWGGGDGELFF
cdr3_nt: TGTGCCAGCAGTCAATGGGGCGGAGGGGACGGGGAGCTGTTTTTT

v_call: TRBV18
j_call: TRBJ2-1
d_call: TRBD2
cdr3_aa: CASSPTSGRDNEQFF
cdr3_nt: TGTGCCAGCTCACCGACTAGCGGGAGGGACAATGAGCAGTTCTTC

v_call: TRBV6-5
j_call: TRBJ2-3
d_call: NA
cdr3_aa: CASSYASEGYTQYF
cdr3_nt: TGTGCCAGCAGTTACGCCAGTGAAGGATATACGCAGTATTTT

v_call: TRBV5-6
j_call: TRBJ1-1
d_call: TRBD1
cdr3_aa: CASSGQGQHEAFF
cdr3_nt: TGTGCCAGCAGCGGACAGGGGCAGCATGAAGCTTTCTTT